This T cell receptor (beta chain) is from a study of cytomegalovirus exposure and HLA in healthy donors. Study information: Unique TCR beta sequences numbering approximately 120 million came from 150 million to 200 million T cells in an earlier analysis. Study findings and constraints: There were fewer than 200 TCR beta chains listed as cytomegalovirus-associated. Certain sequence variants were highly shared and formed a cluster, and this cluster was likely a sequencing artifact. In a later analysis, several top co-occurrence clusters appeared linked to parvovirus B19, influenza, CMV and Epstein-Barr virus.

After removal of 3 bases from V and 2 bases from J, the junction contained 12 bases not matched to a gene. The germline CDR1 and CDR2 sequences are SGHTS and YDEGEE. The CDR3 covers 17 residues. Turning to this clone: The antigen is not known.

13 Jbeta primers and 60 Vbeta primers were used for the PCR. Using immunoSEQ multiplex PCR, the repertoire was profiled, and TCRdb retains in-frame clones only, with some absent. Of about 150,000 clones in the sample, roughly 80% are singletons; the top ten hold more than 3%. V and J are TRBV5-8 and TRBJ2-7; 9 bases align to TRBD1. The source is a male donor in good health and CMV-seronegative. The sequenced sample was PBMCs. CDR3 loop: CASSWTGTGLGTYEQYF. The CDR3 DNA is TGTGCCAGCAGCTGGACCGGGACAGGGTTAGGCACCTACGAGCAGTACTTC. Full variable domain (remainder filled in from reference TRBV5-8 and TRBJ2-7): EAGVTQSPTHLIKTRGQQATLRCSPISGHTSVYWYQQALGLGLQFLLWYDEGEERNRGNFPPRFSGRQFPNYSSELNVNALELEDSALYLCASSWTGTGLGTYEQYFGPGTRLTVT.